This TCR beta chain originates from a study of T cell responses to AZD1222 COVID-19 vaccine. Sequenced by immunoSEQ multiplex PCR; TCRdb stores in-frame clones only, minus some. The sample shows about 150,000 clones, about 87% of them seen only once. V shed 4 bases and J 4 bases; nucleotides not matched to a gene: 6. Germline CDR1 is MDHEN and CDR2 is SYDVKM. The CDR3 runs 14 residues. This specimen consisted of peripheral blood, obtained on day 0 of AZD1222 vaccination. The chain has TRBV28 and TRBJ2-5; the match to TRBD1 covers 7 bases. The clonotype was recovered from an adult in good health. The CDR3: CASSSDRVGETQYF. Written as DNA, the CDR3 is TGTGCCAGCAGTTCAGACAGGGTAGGAGAGACCCAGTACTTC.